These T cell receptor beta chains were read from a single sample in a study of cytomegalovirus exposure and HLA in healthy donors. The data were produced by immunoSEQ multiplex PCR, yet TCRdb's version contains in-frame clones alone and is incomplete. The top ten clones hold over 2% of a sample with about 180,000 clones, just over 70% of them seen once. The sample comprised PBMCs. These receptors were collected from a human donor in good health. Each CDR3 is given with its conserved first and last residue. A D gene is named only where the DNA matches it firmly. The size entry is marked missing in some rows and otherwise reads once, few, many or a size class.

j_call v_call d_call clone_size cdr3_aa cdr3_nt
TRBJ2-1 TRBV7-9 TRBD2 NA CATRRGGENEQFF TGTGCCACCCGGCGGGGGGGCGAGAATGAGCAGTTCTTC
TRBJ1-5 TRBV4-3 TRBD1 NA CASSHDTTGYQPQHF TGCGCCAGCAGCCACGACACGACAGGGTATCAGCCCCAGCATTTT
TRBJ1-1 TRBV7-3 TRBD1 NA CASRSATGWNTEAFF TGTGCCAGCAGGTCCGCGACAGGGTGGAACACTGAAGCTTTCTTT
TRBJ2-3 TRBV5-1 NA NA CASSLGLFSGTDTQYF TGCGCCAGCAGCTTAGGACTCTTCTCCGGCACAGATACGCAGTATTTT
TRBJ1-5 TRBV15 TRBD1 NA CATSKGGTGGTQPQHF TGTGCCACCAGCAAGGGGGGAACAGGGGGCACGCAGCCCCAGCATTTT
TRBJ2-7 TRBV25-1 NA few CASSRIGGYEQYF TGTGCCAGCAGTCGAATAGGGGGTTACGAGCAGTACTTC
TRBJ2-3 TRBV29-1 TRBD1 NA CSVSPTGSADTQYF TGCAGCGTTTCCCCGACAGGGTCTGCAGATACGCAGTATTTT
TRBJ1-1 TRBV5-1 TRBD1 NA CASSLEGATEAFF TGCGCCAGCAGCTTGGAGGGGGCGACTGAAGCTTTCTTT
TRBJ2-7 TRBV28 NA NA CASTLVGEQYF TGTGCCAGCACCCTGGTCGGCGAGCAGTACTTC
TRBJ1-4 TRBV2 NA NA CASSEWEEKLFF TGTGCCAGCAGTGAATGGGAGGAAAAACTGTTTTTT
TRBJ2-7 TRBV6-1 TRBD1 NA CASTPRQGHRNEQYF TGTGCCAGCACCCCTAGACAGGGACACAGGAACGAGCAGTACTTC
TRBJ2-7 TRBV6-6 TRBD1 many CASSYSTGGYEQYF TGTGCCAGCAGTTACTCGACAGGGGGCTACGAGCAGTACTTC
TRBJ2-7 TRBV5-4 TRBD1 NA CASSLWQGAVYEQYF TGTGCCAGCAGCTTGTGGCAGGGGGCAGTCTACGAGCAGTACTTC
TRBJ1-2 TRBV7-9 NA NA CASSLGAAYGYTF TGTGCCAGCAGCTTAGGGGCAGCCTATGGCTACACCTTC
TRBJ2-7 TRBV11-2 TRBD2 NA CASSFPGGAYEQYF TGTGCCAGCAGCTTCCCGGGGGGTGCCTACGAGCAGTACTTC
TRBJ1-1 TRBV9 NA NA CASSVGTGGDTEAFF TGTGCCAGCAGCGTAGGGACCGGAGGGGACACTGAAGCTTTCTTT
TRBJ1-1 TRBV19 NA few CASGRGTPEAFF TGTGCCAGCGGAAGGGGGACCCCTGAAGCTTTCTTT
TRBJ2-1 TRBV5-4 TRBD1 NA CASSSQGAGSYNEQFF TGTGCCAGCAGCTCCCAGGGGGCAGGCTCCTACAATGAGCAGTTCTTC
TRBJ2-7 TRBV19 NA NA CASRGLSYEQYF TGTGCCAGTAGGGGACTCAGCTACGAGCAGTACTTC
TRBJ2-7 TRBV11-3 NA NA CASSTDSGIGAGTYEQYF TGTGCCAGCAGCACAGACAGCGGCATCGGGGCGGGAACCTACGAGCAGTACTTC
TRBJ2-2 TRBV2 NA NA CAIGHNTGELFF TGTGCCATCGGACACAACACCGGGGAGCTGTTTTTT
TRBJ1-6 TRBV19 NA NA CASSAGSGYNSPLHF TGTGCCAGTAGTGCAGGTTCGGGATATAATTCACCCCTCCACTTT
TRBJ2-1 TRBV21-1 NA once CASSKDGWWRGLLGNEQFF TGTGCCAGCAGCAAAGACGGTTGGTGGAGGGGCCTCCTTGGCAATGAGCAGTTCTTC
TRBJ2-7 TRBV2 NA few CASQASPYEQYF TGTGCCAGCCAGGCCTCACCCTACGAGCAGTACTTC
TRBJ2-5 TRBV10-2 NA NA CASSPLAKETQYF TGCGCCAGCAGTCCCCTAGCAAAAGAGACCCAGTACTTC
TRBJ2-1 TRBV11-2 NA NA CASSINNEQFF TGTGCCAGCAGCATAAACAATGAGCAGTTCTTC
TRBJ1-5 TRBV15 NA NA CATSRDPGIHQPQHF TGTGCCACCAGCAGAGATCCAGGGATCCATCAGCCCCAGCATTTT
TRBJ2-3 TRBV13 NA NA CASSPQGAPDTQYF TGTGCCAGCAGCCCACAGGGAGCCCCAGATACGCAGTATTTT
TRBJ2-7 TRBV7-2 TRBD2 NA CASSLGLAGYEQYF TGTGCCAGCAGCTTAGGGCTAGCGGGCTACGAGCAGTACTTC
TRBJ1-2 TRBV30 TRBD1 NA CAWSQTGLYGYTF TGTGCCTGGAGCCAGACAGGGCTCTATGGCTACACCTTC
TRBJ2-1 TRBV2 TRBD1 NA CASRARGLSGEQFF TGTGCCAGCAGAGCCAGGGGGCTGTCAGGTGAGCAGTTCTTC
TRBJ2-3 TRBV30 TRBD2 NA CAWSSWRGRLTSGGSSTDTQYF TGTGCCTGGAGTTCGTGGCGGGGACGACTGACTAGCGGGGGATCTAGCACAGATACGCAGTATTTT
TRBJ2-3 TRBV6-5 TRBD2 NA CASSYSLGGTLTF TGTGCCAGCAGTTACTCCTTGGGGGGGACCCTCACTTTT
TRBJ2-5 TRBV19 NA NA CASRPGGGRGETQYF TGTGCCAGTAGACCAGGAGGGGGCAGAGGGGAGACCCAGTACTTC
TRBJ1-1 TRBV5-1 NA NA CASSTAPNTEAFF TGCGCCAGCAGCACTGCCCCGAACACTGAAGCTTTCTTT
TRBJ2-2 TRBV11-2 NA NA CASSPLGAGTGELFF TGTGCCAGCAGCCCATTGGGCGCGGGGACCGGGGAGCTGTTTTTT
TRBJ1-6 TRBV27 NA NA CASSPPSGARNSPLHF TGTGCCAGCAGTCCGCCTTCAGGGGCGCGTAATTCACCCCTCCACTTT
TRBJ1-5 TRBV19 TRBD1 NA CASSIFPVTGGSNQPQHF TGTGCCAGTAGTATATTTCCTGTGACAGGGGGCTCTAATCAGCCCCAGCATTTT
TRBJ2-5 TRBV6-1 NA NA CASSEKAVGGETQYF TGTGCCAGCAGTGAAAAGGCGGTTGGGGGGGAGACCCAGTACTTC
TRBJ2-7 TRBV5-1 NA NA CASSSSFYEQYF TGCGCCAGCAGCTCGTCTTTTTACGAGCAGTACTTC
TRBJ1-1 TRBV6-6 NA NA CASSYLGGANTEAFF TGTGCCAGCAGTTACCTCGGAGGAGCGAACACTGAAGCTTTCTTT
TRBJ1-1 TRBV2 NA NA CASSEYRRADNTEAFF TGTGCCAGCAGTGAATATCGGCGGGCAGATAACACTGAAGCTTTCTTT
TRBJ2-5 TRBV7-3 NA once CASSPGLQETQYF TGTGCCAGCAGCCCCGGACTCCAAGAGACCCAGTACTTC
TRBJ2-5 TRBV27 NA NA CASSSTTGLGETQYF TGTGCCAGCAGTTCAACTACAGGGCTGGGAGAGACCCAGTACTTC